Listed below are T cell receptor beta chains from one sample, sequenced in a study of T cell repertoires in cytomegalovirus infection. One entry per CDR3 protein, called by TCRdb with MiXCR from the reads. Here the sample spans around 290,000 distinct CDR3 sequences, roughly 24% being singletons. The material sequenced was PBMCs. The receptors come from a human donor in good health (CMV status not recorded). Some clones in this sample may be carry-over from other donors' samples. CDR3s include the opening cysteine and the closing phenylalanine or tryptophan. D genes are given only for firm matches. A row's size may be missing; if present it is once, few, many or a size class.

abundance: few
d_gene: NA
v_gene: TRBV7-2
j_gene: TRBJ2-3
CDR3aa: CASSIRVPDTQYF
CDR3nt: TGTGCCAGCAGCATCAGGGTTCCAGATACGCAGTATTTT

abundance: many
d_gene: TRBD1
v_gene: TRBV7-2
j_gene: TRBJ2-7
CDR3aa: CASRTGTGESYEQYF
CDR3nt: TGTGCCAGCAGGACCGGGACAGGGGAATCCTACGAGCAGTACTTC

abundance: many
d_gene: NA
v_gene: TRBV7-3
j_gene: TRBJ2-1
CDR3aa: CASSLDTFDEQFF
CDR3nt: TGTGCCAGCAGCTTAGATACGTTCGATGAGCAGTTCTTC

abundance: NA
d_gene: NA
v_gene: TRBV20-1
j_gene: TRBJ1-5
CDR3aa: CSARPVTADNQPQHF
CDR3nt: TGCAGTGCTAGACCCGTGACAGCGGACAATCAGCCCCAGCATTTT

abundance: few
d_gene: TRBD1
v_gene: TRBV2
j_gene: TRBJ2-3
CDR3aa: CASTLQGSTDTQYF
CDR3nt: TGTGCCAGCACCCTACAGGGGAGCACAGATACGCAGTATTTT

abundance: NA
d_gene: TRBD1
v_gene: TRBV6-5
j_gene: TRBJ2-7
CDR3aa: CASSTDRGLYEQYF
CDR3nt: TGTGCCAGCAGTACCGACAGGGGGCTATACGAGCAGTACTTC

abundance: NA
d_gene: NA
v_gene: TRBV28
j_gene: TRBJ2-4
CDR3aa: CASSPQGRAKNIQYF
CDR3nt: TGTGCCAGCAGTCCACAGGGCAGAGCCAAAAACATTCAGTACTTC

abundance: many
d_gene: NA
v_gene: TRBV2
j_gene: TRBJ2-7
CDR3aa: CASSATGLAYEQYF
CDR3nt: TGTGCCAGCAGTGCGACAGGATTGGCCTACGAGCAGTACTTC

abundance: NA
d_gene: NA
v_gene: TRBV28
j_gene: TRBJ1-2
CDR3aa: CASSRQEPGYTF
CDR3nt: TGTGCCAGCAGCAGACAGGAGCCGGGCTACACCTTC

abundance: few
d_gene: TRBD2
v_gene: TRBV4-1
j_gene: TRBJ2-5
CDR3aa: CASSHPPLGRKGETQYF
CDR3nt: TGCGCCAGCAGCCACCCACCCCTCGGGAGGAAGGGGGAGACCCAGTACTTC

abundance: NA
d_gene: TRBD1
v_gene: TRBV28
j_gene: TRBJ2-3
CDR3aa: CASSSGTGLLDTQYF
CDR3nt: TGTGCCAGCAGTTCCGGGACAGGGTTATTAGATACGCAGTATTTT

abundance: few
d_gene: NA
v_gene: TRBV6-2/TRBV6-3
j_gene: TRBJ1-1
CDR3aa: CASSFEARTEAFF
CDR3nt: TGTGCCAGCAGTTTCGAGGCCAGGACTGAAGCTTTCTTT

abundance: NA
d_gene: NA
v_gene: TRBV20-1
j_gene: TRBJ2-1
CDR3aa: CSASLGESSYNEQFF
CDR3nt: TGCAGTGCTAGTCTCGGGGAGAGCTCCTACAATGAGCAGTTCTTC

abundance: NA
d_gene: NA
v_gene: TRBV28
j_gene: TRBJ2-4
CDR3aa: CASSFYPGQGKNIQYF
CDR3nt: TGTGCCAGCAGTTTCTACCCCGGGCAGGGGAAAAACATTCAGTACTTC

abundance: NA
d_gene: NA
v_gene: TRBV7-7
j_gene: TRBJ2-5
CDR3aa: CASSPSGGTETQYF
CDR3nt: TGTGCTAGCAGCCCAAGTGGGGGTACAGAGACCCAGTACTTC

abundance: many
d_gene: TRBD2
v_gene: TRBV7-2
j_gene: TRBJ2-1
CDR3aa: CASSPGLDSHEQFF
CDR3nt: TGTGCCAGCAGTCCTGGACTAGACAGTCATGAGCAGTTCTTC

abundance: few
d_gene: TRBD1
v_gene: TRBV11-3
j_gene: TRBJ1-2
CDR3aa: CASSSGQGAGYTF
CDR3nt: TGTGCCAGCAGCAGCGGACAGGGCGCTGGCTACACCTTC

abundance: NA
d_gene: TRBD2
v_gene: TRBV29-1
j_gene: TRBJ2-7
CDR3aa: CSVGTSGLYEQYF
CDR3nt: TGCAGCGTCGGGACTAGCGGCCTCTACGAGCAGTACTTC

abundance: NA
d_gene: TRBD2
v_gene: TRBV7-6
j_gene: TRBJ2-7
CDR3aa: CASSLALAGSKYEQYF
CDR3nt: TGTGCCAGCAGCTTAGCACTAGCGGGGAGTAAATACGAGCAGTACTTC

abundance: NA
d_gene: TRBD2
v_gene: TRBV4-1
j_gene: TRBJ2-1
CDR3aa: CASSQDRTGGPNEQFF
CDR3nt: TGCGCCAGCAGCCAAGATCGCACGGGAGGGCCCAATGAGCAGTTCTTC

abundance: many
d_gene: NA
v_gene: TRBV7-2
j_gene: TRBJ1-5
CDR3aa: CASSLNQGINQPQHF
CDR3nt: TGTGCCAGCAGCTTAAATCAGGGAATTAATCAGCCCCAGCATTTT

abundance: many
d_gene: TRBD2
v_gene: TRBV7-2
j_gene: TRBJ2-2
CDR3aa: CASSPTTSRDTGELFF
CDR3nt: TGTGCCAGCAGCCCCACGACTAGCAGAGACACCGGGGAGCTGTTTTTT